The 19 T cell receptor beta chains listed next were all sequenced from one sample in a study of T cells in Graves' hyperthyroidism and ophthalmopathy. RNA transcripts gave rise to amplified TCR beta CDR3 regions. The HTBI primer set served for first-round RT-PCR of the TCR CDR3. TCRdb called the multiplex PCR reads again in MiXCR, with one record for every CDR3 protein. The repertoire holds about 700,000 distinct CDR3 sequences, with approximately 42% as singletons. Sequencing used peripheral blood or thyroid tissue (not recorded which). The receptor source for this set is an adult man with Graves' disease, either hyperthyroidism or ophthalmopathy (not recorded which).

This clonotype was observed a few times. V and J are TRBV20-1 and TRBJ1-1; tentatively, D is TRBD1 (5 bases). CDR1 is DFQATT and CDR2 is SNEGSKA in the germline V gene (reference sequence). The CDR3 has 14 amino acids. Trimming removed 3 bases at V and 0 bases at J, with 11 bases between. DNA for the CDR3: TGCAGTGCTAGTCAGGACACCTTGAACACTGAAGCTTTCTTT. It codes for CSASQDTLNTEAFF.

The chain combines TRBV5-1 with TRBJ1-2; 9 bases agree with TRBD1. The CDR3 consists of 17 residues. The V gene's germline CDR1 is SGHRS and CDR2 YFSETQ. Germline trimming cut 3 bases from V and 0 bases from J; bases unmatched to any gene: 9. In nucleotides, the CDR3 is TGCGCCAGCAGCTCCCGGACAGGGGCCGCCGCTAACTATGGCTACACCTTC. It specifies CASSSRTGAAANYGYTF.

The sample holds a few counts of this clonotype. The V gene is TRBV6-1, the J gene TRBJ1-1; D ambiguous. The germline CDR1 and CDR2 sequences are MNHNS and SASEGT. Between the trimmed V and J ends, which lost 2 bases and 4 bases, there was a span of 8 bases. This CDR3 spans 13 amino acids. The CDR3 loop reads CASSETRVTEAFF. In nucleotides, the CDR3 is TGTGCCAGCAGTGAAACTCGGGTCACTGAAGCTTTCTTT.

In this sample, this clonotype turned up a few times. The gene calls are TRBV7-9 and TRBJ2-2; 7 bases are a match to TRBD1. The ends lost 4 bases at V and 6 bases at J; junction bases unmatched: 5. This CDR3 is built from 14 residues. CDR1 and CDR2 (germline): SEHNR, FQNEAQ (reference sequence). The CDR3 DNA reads TGTGCCAGCAGCTCAACAGGGGTGGCCGGGGAGCTGTTTTTT. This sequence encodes CASSSTGVAGELFF. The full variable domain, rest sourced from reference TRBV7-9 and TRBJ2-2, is DTGVSQNPRHKITKRGQNVTFRCDPISEHNRLYWYRQTLGQGPEFLTYFQNEAQLEKSRLLSDRFSAERPKGSFSTLEIQRTEQGDSAMYLCASSSTGVAGELFFGEGSRLTVL.

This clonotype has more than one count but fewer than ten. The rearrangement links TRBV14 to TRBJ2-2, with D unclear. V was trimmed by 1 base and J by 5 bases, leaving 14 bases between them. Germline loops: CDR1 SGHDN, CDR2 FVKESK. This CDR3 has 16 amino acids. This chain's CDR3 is CASSQVSGVVTGELFF. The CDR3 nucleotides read TGTGCCAGCAGCCAAGTCTCTGGGGTCGTAACCGGGGAGCTGTTTTTT.

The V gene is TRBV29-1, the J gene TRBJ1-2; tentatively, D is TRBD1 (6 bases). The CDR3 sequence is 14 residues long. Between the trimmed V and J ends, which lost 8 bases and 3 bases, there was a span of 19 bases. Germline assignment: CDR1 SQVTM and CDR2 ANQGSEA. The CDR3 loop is CSFQAAGQHYGYTF. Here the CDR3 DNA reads TGCAGCTTCCAAGCCGCCGGACAGCACTATGGCTACACCTTC. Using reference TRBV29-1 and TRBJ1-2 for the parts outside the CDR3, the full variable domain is SAVISQKPSRDICQRGTSLTIQCQVDSQVTMMFWYRQQPGQSLTLIATANQGSEATYESGFVIDKFPISRPNLTFSTLTVSNMSPEDSSIYLCSFQAAGQHYGYTFGSGTRLTVV.

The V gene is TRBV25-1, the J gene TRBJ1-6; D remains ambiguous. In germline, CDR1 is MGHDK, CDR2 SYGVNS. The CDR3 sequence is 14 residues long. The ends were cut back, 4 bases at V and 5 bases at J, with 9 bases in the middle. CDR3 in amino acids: CASSASTNNSPLHF. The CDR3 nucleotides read TGTGCCAGCAGTGCTTCCACCAATAATTCACCCCTCCACTTT. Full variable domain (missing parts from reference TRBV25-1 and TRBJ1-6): EADIYQTPRYLVIGTGKKITLECSQTMGHDKMYWYQQDPGMELHLIHYSYGVNSTEKGDLSSESTVSRIRTEHFPLTLESARPSHTSQYLCASSASTNNSPLHFGNGTRLTVT.

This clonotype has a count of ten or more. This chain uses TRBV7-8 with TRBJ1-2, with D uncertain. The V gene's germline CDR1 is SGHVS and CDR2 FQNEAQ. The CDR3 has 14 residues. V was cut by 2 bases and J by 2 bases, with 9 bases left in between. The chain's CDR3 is CASSLIGGNYGYTF. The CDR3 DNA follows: TGTGCCAGCAGCTTAATCGGTGGGAACTATGGCTACACCTTC.

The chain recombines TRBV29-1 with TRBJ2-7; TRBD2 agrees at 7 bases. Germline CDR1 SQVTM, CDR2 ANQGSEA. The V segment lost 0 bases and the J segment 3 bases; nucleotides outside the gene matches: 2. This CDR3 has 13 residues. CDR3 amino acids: CSVEEPSGYEQYF. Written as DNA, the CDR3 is TGCAGCGTTGAAGAACCTAGCGGCTACGAGCAGTACTTC.

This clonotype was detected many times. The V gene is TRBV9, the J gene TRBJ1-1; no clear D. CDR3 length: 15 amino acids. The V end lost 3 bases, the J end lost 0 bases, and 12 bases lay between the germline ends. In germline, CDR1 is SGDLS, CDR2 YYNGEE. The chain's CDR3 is CASSASVLLNTEAFF. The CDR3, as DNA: TGTGCCAGCAGCGCGTCAGTATTACTGAACACTGAAGCTTTCTTT.

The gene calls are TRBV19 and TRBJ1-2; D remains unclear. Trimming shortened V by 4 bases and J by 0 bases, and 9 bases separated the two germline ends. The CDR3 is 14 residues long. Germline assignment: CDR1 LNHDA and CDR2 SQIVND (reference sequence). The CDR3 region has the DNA TGTGCCAGTAGTAGGGAGACGGCTAACTATGGCTACACCTTC. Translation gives CASSRETANYGYTF.

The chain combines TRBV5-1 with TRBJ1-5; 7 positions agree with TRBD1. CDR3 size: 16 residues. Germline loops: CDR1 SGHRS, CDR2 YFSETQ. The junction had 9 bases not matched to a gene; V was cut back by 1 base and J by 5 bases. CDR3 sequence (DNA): TGCGCCAGCAGCTTGAGTCCGCAGGGGGGCGATCAGCCCCAGCATTTT. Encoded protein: CASSLSPQGGDQPQHF.

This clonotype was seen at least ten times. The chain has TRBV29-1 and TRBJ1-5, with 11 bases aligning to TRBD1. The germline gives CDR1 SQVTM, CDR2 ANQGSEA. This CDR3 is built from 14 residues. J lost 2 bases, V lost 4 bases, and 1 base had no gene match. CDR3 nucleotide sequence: TGCAGCGTTGGGGGACAGGGGGGCAATCAGCCCCAGCATTTT. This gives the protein CSVGGQGGNQPQHF.

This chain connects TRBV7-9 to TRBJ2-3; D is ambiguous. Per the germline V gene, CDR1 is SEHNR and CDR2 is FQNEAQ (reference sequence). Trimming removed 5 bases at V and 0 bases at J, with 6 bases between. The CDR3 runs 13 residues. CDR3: CASSTGSTDTQYF. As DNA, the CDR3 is TGTGCCAGCAGCACGGGTAGCACAGATACGCAGTATTTT.

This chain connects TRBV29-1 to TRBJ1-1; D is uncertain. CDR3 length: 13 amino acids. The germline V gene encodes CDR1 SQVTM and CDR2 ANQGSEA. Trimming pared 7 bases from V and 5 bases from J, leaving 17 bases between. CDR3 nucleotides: TGCAGCGGTGGAGGACGGGATAAGACTGAAGCTTTCTTT. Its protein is CSGGGRDKTEAFF.

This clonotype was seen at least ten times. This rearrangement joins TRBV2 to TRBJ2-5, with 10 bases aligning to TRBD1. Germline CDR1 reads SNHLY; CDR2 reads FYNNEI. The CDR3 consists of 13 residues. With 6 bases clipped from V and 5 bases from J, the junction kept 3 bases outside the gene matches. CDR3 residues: CASSGTGEETQYF. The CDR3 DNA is TGTGCCAGCAGCGGGACAGGGGAGGAGACCCAGTACTTC.

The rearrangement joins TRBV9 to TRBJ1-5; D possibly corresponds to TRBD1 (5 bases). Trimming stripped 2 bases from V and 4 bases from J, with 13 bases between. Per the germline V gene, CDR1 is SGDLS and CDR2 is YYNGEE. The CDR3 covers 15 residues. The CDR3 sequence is CASSVLGEENQPQHF. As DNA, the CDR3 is TGTGCCAGCAGCGTTTTGGGGGAGGAGAATCAGCCCCAGCATTTT. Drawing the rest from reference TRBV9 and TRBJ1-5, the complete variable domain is DSGVTQTPKHLITATGQRVTLRCSPRSGDLSVYWYQQSLDQGLQFLIQYYNGEERAKGNILERFSAQQFPDLHSELNLSSLELGDSALYFCASSVLGEENQPQHFGDGTRLSIL.

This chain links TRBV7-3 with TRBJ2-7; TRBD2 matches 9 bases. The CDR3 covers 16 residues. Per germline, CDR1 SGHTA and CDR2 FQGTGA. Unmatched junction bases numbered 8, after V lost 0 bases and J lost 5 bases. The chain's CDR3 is CASSLTKVAGAHEQYF. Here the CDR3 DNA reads TGTGCCAGCAGCTTAACGAAGGTAGCGGGAGCCCACGAGCAGTACTTC. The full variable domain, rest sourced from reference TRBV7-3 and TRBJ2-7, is GAGVSQTPSNKVTEKGKYVELRCDPISGHTALYWYRQSLGQGPEFLIYFQGTGAADDSGLPNDRFFAVRPEGSVSTLKIQRTERGDSAVYLCASSLTKVAGAHEQYFGPGTRLTVT.

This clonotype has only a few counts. CDR3 DNA: TGTGCCAGCAGTCTCGGACAGGTTAATAGCAATCAGCCCCAGCATTTT. Its protein is CASSLGQVNSNQPQHF. This sequence joins TRBV12-3 or TRBV12-4 and TRBJ1-5; TRBD1 matches 7 bases. J lost 0 bases, V lost 5 bases, and 7 bases had no gene match. The CDR3 consists of 16 residues.